The clone carrying this T cell receptor beta chain was detected a few times. What it binds is not known. TCRdb re-analyzed the PCR reads through MiXCR. This sample yields some 3,100 clones, of which 25% to 30% are seen a single time; 15% belongs to the top ten. The sample comes from a study of metastatic and nonmetastatic thyroid tumors. The CDR3 is 13 residues long. V was cut by 7 bases and J by 4 bases, with 13 bases left in between. From germline, CDR1 is MNHEY and CDR2 SVGEGT. Ahead of thyroid surgery, no patient had received treatment of any kind. Study observations and caveats: Malignant thyroid tumors reportedly had TCR beta diversity that was significantly higher than in benign nodules, in blood and tumor.

This clonotype was sampled from a female donor with papillary thyroid cancer or a benign thyroid nodule (not recorded which). Some clones in this sample may be carry-over from other donors' samples. Sequenced material: tumor tissue. The chain recombines TRBV6-2 or TRBV6-3 with TRBJ1-2; D not certain. The CDR3 DNA is TGTGCCAGCACCCACCCCTGGGGCTATGGCTACACCTTC. It specifies CASTHPWGYGYTF.